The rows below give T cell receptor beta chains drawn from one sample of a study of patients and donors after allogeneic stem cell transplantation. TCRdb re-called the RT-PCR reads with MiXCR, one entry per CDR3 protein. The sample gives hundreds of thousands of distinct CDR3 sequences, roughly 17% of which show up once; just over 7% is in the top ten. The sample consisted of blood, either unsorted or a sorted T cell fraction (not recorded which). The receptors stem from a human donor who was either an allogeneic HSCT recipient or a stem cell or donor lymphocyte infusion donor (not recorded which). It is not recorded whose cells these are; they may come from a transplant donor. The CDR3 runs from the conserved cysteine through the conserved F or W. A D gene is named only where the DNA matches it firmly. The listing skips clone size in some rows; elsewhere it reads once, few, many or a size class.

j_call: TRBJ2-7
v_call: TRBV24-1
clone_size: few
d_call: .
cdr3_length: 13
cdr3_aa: CATSEAGHYEQYF
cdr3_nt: TGTGCCACCAGTGAGGCTGGTCACTACGAGCAGTACTTC

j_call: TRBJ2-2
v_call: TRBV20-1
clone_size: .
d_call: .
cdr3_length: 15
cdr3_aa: CSAVRGRITGELFFF
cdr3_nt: .

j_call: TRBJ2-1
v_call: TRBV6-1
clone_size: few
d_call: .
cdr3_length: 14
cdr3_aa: CASSNTYLGNEQFF
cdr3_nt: TGTGCCAGCAGTAATACCTACCTTGGCAATGAGCAGTTCTTC

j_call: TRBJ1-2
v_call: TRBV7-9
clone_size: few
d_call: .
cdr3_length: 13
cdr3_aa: CASSLKLNYGYTF
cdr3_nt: TGTGCCAGCAGCTTAAAACTTAACTATGGCTACACCTTC

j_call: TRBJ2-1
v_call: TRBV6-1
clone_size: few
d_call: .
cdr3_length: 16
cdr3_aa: CASSRGGTGPANEQFF
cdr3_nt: TGTGCCAGCAGTCGGGGGGGGACAGGGCCTGCGAATGAGCAGTTCTTC

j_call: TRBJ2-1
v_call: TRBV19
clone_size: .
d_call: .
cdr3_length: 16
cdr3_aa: CASSIWEWSSYNEQFF
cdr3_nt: TGTGCCAGTAGTATTTGGGAGTGGTCCTCCTACAATGAGCAGTTCTTC

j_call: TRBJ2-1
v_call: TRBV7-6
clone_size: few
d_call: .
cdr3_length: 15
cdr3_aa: CASSHSGTENNEQFF
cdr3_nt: TGTGCCAGCAGCCACTCGGGCACTGAAAACAATGAGCAGTTCTTC

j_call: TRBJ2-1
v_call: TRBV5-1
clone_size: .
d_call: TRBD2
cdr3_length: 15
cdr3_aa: CASSLASGRRSEQFF
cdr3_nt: TGCGCCAGCAGCTTGGCTAGCGGGAGGCGGAGTGAGCAGTTCTTC

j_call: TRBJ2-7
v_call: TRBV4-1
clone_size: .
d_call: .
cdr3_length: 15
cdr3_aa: CASSQDRAEAYEQYF
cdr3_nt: TGCGCCAGCAGCCAAGATCGGGCAGAAGCCTACGAGCAGTACTTC

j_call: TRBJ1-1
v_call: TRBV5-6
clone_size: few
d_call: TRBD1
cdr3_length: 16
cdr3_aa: CASSSKPGQGDTEAFF
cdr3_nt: TGTGCCAGCAGCTCCAAACCGGGACAGGGGGACACTGAAGCTTTCTTT

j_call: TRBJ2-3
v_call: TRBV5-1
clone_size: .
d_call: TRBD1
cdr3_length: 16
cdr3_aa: CASSYSGTGTGDTQYF
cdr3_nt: TGCGCCAGCAGCTATTCCGGGACAGGGACGGGTGATACGCAGTATTTT

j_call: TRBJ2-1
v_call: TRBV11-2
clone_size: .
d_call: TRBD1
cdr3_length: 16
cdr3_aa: CASSGLKDRGYNEQFF
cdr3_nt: TGTGCCAGCAGCGGCTTAAAGGACAGGGGCTACAATGAGCAGTTCTTC

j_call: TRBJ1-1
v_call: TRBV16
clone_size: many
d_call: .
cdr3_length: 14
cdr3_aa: CASSQATGHTEAFF
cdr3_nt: TGTGCCAGCAGCCAAGCGACAGGCCACACTGAAGCTTTCTTT

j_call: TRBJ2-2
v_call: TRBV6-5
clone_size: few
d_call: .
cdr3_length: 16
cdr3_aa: CASSYSRASGGGELFF
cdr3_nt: TGTGCCAGCAGTTACTCGAGAGCCAGCGGAGGGGGGGAGCTGTTTTTT

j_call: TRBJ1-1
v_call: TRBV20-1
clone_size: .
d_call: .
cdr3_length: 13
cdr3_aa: CSARRARNTEAFF
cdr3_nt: TGCAGTGCTAGAAGGGCGCGGAACACTGAAGCTTTCTTT

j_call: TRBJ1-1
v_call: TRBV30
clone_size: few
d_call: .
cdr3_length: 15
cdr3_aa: CAWSGPSPMNTEAFF
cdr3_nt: TGTGCCTGGAGTGGTCCGTCACCCATGAACACTGAAGCTTTCTTT